This T cell receptor beta chain originates from a study of radiation and T cells in renal cell carcinoma. V dropped 2 bases and J dropped 4 bases, with 5 bases sitting between them. The CDR3 runs 12 residues. CDR1 MNHNY and CDR2 SVGAGI come from the germline V gene (reference sequence). The repertoire was sequenced with immunoSEQ multiplex PCR; TCRdb's copy has only in-frame clones and lacks some. Of 95,000 to 150,000 clones in the sample, 80% to 85% are singletons; the top ten hold approximately 3%. As for time point: baseline pretreatment blood. Treatment denoted: 15 Gy SBRT to primary tumor, nephrectomy 4 weeks later.

The TCR was taken from a woman aged 55 to 70 with renal cell carcinoma. The genes are TRBV6-6 and TRBJ1-2; a weak D match, TRBD1 (5 bases). The sample in question was blood, obtained from a patient whose treatment included radiotherapy and nephrectomy. CDR3: CASSYGGYGYTF. The CDR3 DNA is TGTGCCAGCAGTTACGGGGGCTATGGCTACACCTTC.